This T cell receptor (beta chain) was obtained from a study of human T cells and chemical hapten exposure. For the study at large: Throughout a study of 20 to 25 weeks, patients underwent weekly scalp administration of diphenylcyclopropenone doses.

Remarks on this clonotype: Its antigen is currently unknown.

The CDR3 is 20 amino acids. Trimming removed 3 bases at V and 0 bases at J, with 21 bases between. Described time point: patch test 1, 2 weeks after DPC sensitization. Treatment given: therapeutic diphenylcyclopropenone sensitization with weekly scalp DPC. Overall study results and limits: With DPC sensitization, TCRs exceeding 1 in 1000 frequency showed no change.

Library preparation tagged each individual cDNA molecule with a unique molecular identifier. TCRdb itself ran the RACE reads through MiXCR, one entry per CDR3 protein. The profile shows 100,000 or so distinct CDR3 sequences, 11% of them singletons. The chain is built from TRBV12-3 or TRBV12-4 and TRBJ2-6, with D perhaps matching TRBD1 (5 bases). The sequencing used whole blood, collected in connection with sensitization to the hapten diphenylcyclopropenone (DPC). The TCR sequence derives from a woman aged 40-49 years with alopecia areata. Some clones in this sample may be carry-over from other donors' samples. The CDR3 nucleotides are TGTGCCAGCAGTTTTTACTCACAGGTTAGAAAAAGCTCTGGGGCCAACGTCCTGACTTTC. This sequence encodes CASSFYSQVRKSSGANVLTF.